This T cell receptor (beta chain) was recorded in a study of blood T cell repertoires in COVID-19. This CDR3 is 12 amino acids long. V lost 10 bases, J lost 7 bases, and 17 bases lay in between. From germline, CDR1 is SNHLY and CDR2 FYNNEI. Sequenced by immunoSEQ multiplex PCR; TCRdb stores in-frame clones only, minus some. The sample contains about 58,000 clones, approximately 81% of which appear only once. The TCR sequence derives from a man aged 35 to 55 with active COVID-19. Sequenced material: peripheral blood. The V gene is TRBV2, the J gene TRBJ2-7; weak D call: TRBD1 (5 bases). CDR3 residues: CATNRQLTEQYF. CDR3 bases: TGTGCCACGAATCGACAGCTTACGGAGCAGTACTTC. The complete variable domain, with remaining parts taken from reference TRBV2 and TRBJ2-7, reads EPEVTQTPSHQVTQMGQEVILRCVPISNHLYFYWYRQILGQKVEFLVSFYNNEISEKSEIFDDQFSVERPDGSNFTLKIRSTKLEDSAMYFCATNRQLTEQYFGPGTRLTVT.